This section outlines one T cell receptor (beta chain) sequence together with its context. This record comes from a study of blood T cell repertoires in COVID-19. Generated by immunoSEQ multiplex PCR, the TCRdb table keeps only in-frame clones and is missing some. The sample holds fewer than 300,000 clones; roughly 85% are singletons and the top ten take about 5%. V lost 7 bases and J 2 bases, leaving 12 bases between the germline ends. The CDR3 sequence is 15 residues long. Germline loops: CDR1 LNHDA, CDR2 SQIVND (reference sequence). The V call is TRBV19, the J call TRBJ2-6; TRBD2 is a possible D gene (6 bases). The sequence was collected from a man aged 35-49 years who had been exposed to COVID-19. Sequencing was done on a sample of PBMCs or T cells enriched from blood (not recorded which). Here the CDR3 reads CASMGGWAGANVLTF. In DNA form, the CDR3 reads TGTGCCAGTATGGGAGGATGGGCTGGGGCCAACGTCCTGACTTTC. The full variable domain, its missing parts supplied by reference TRBV19 and TRBJ2-6, is DGGITQSPKYLFRKEGQNVTLSCEQNLNHDAMYWYRQDPGQGLRLIYYSQIVNDFQKGDIAEGYSVSREKKESFPLTVTSAQKNPTAFYLCASMGGWAGANVLTFGAGSRLTVL.